The 16 T cell receptor beta chains in this list originate from one sample, sequenced in a study of T cell repertoires in cytomegalovirus infection. Each CDR3 protein gets one entry after TCRdb re-called the reads with MiXCR. The data hold roughly 500,000 distinct CDR3 sequences, with 10% to 12% observed a single time. The sequencing sample was made of PBMCs. These TCRs come from a human donor in good health (CMV status not recorded). Some clones in this sample may be carry-over from other donors' samples.

This clonotype was recorded many times. The chain employs TRBV7-2 and TRBJ1-3; D gene ambiguous. This CDR3 is built from 16 residues. Germline CDR1 SGHTA, CDR2 FQGNSA. The ends were cut back, 1 base at V and 0 bases at J, with 10 bases in the middle. The CDR3 protein is CASSLGPGASGNTIYF. The CDR3 DNA reads as TGTGCCAGCAGCTTAGGGCCGGGCGCCTCTGGAAACACCATATATTTT. The full variable domain, with the rest looked up from reference TRBV7-2 and TRBJ1-3, is GAGVSQSPSNKVTEKGKDVELRCDPISGHTALYWYRQSLGQGLEFLIYFQGNSAPDKSGLPSDRFSAERTGGSVSTLTIQRTQQEDSAVYLCASSLGPGASGNTIYFGEGSWLTVV.

The sample holds many counts of this clonotype. This chain uses TRBV7-9 with TRBJ1-3; D remains unclear. CDR1 is SEHNR and CDR2 is FQNEAQ in the germline V gene (reference sequence). This CDR3 contains 15 residues. Trimming took 2 bases from V and 0 from J, leaving 8 bases between them. CDR3 DNA: TGTGCCAGCAGCTTAAGGGAAAACTCTGGAAACACCATATATTTT. Its protein product is CASSLRENSGNTIYF.

The table lists this clonotype with many counts. This rearrangement joins TRBV27 to TRBJ1-5; 9 bases agree with TRBD1. Germline assignment: CDR1 MNHEY and CDR2 SMNVEV (reference sequence). V dropped 6 bases and J dropped 5; count of bases not matched to a gene: 8. CDR3 length: 15 amino acids. The CDR3 protein is CASSLKTGGHQPQHF. The CDR3 DNA reads TGTGCCAGCAGCCTCAAGACAGGGGGACATCAGCCCCAGCATTTT.

The chain uses TRBV2 and TRBJ2-3, with 8 bases fitting TRBD1. Germline V gene data show CDR1 as SNHLY and CDR2 as FYNNEI. This CDR3 spans 15 amino acids. V lost 5 bases, J lost 6 bases, and 10 bases stayed unmatched. CDR3 residues: CASSSWQGARDTQYF. DNA of the CDR3: TGTGCCAGCAGTTCGTGGCAGGGGGCGCGTGATACGCAGTATTTT.

This chain connects TRBV6-2 or TRBV6-3 to TRBJ1-1; D not certain. V shed 7 bases and J shed 5 bases, with 11 bases lying between them. This CDR3 contains 12 residues. CDR1 is MNHEY, CDR2 SVGEGT, per germline. This CDR3 is CASTWGGTEAFF. DNA of the CDR3: TGTGCCAGCACCTGGGGAGGGACTGAAGCTTTCTTT.

This clonotype was observed a few times. The chain links TRBV5-1 to TRBJ1-6, with 7 bases aligning to TRBD1. Unmatched junction bases numbered 7, after V lost 4 bases and J lost 9 bases. The CDR3 length is 14 residues. The germline V gene encodes CDR1 SGHRS and CDR2 YFSETQ. CDR3 amino acids: CASSPGGESSPLHF. CDR3 bases: TGCGCCAGCAGCCCAGGGGGAGAGTCTTCACCCCTCCACTTT.

This clonotype was counted only a few times. CDR3 DNA sequence: TGTGCCAGCAGCCCCGGGGGGCTAGATAGAGAGACCCAGTACTTC. It specifies CASSPGGLDRETQYF. The chain employs TRBV11-2 and TRBJ2-5; weak D call: TRBD2 (7 bases). CDR3 length: 15 amino acids. V was shortened by 5 bases and J by 4 bases, with 17 bases between the two germline ends. Germline CDR1 and CDR2: SGHAT and FQNNGV.

Remarks on this clonotype: A much larger clone sits a single nucleotide away, making a read error possible. This sequence joins TRBV5-4 and TRBJ2-1; 7 bases are shared with TRBD2. The germline gives CDR1 SGHNT, CDR2 YYREEE (reference sequence). The CDR3 has 18 amino acids. CDR3 sequence reads: CASSFSPISGSNYNERFF. The CDR3 DNA follows: TGTGCCAGCAGCTTTTCCCCCATTAGCGGGTCAAATTACAATGAGCGGTTCTTC.

There are many counts of this clonotype. The genes are TRBV7-3 and TRBJ2-1; TRBD1 or TRBD2 may be the D gene (6 bases each). The germline V gene encodes CDR1 SGHTA and CDR2 FQGTGA. The ends were cut back, 11 bases at V and 0 bases at J, with 14 bases in the middle. The CDR3 has 14 amino acids. CDR3 nucleotide sequence: TGTGCCCTAGGGGGGTACAGCTCCTACAATGAGCAGTTCTTC. Its protein is CALGGYSSYNEQFF.

This clonotype was seen repeatedly, ten times or more. The V gene is TRBV5-1, the J gene TRBJ1-5; maybe TRBD1 (5 bases). The CDR3 has 14 amino acids. The V end lost 0 bases, the J end lost 6 bases, and 10 bases lay between the germline ends. Germline V gene lookup returns CDR1 SGHRS and CDR2 YFSETQ. CDR3 protein: CASSLEWGSQPQHF. The CDR3 DNA reads TGCGCCAGCAGCTTGGAGTGGGGCTCTCAGCCCCAGCATTTT.

The chain employs TRBV6-5 and TRBJ1-1, with 12 positions matching TRBD1. After removal of 1 base from V and 4 bases from J, the junction contained 10 bases not matched to a gene. The germline V gene has CDR1 MNHEY and CDR2 SVGAGI. This CDR3 is built from 18 residues. CDR3 nucleotide sequence: TGTGCCAGCAGTTACTTCCGGGACAGGGGGCGCGGGGGCACTGAAGCTTTCTTT. Encoded protein: CASSYFRDRGRGGTEAFF.

This clonotype has just a few counts. The J gene is TRBJ2-7, the V gene TRBV20-1; D possibly corresponds to TRBD1 (5 bases). The V gene's germline CDR1 is DFQATT and CDR2 SNEGSKA (reference sequence). The CDR3 consists of 14 residues. Trimming took off 6 bases at V and 5 bases at J, with 20 bases between the two ends. DNA of the CDR3: TGCAGTGCCTCCCTAACGCCTGGGGCTAACGAGCAGTACTTC. Translated: CSASLTPGANEQYF.

The chain combines TRBV12-3 or TRBV12-4 with TRBJ2-7, with D perhaps TRBD1 (6 bases). The V gene lost 3 bases and the J gene lost 6 bases, with 15 bases spanning the gap. This CDR3 is built from 14 residues. CDR3 amino acids: CASSLGALTPEQYF. The CDR3 coding sequence is TGTGCCAGCAGTTTGGGGGCCCTAACCCCCGAGCAGTACTTC.

The chain links TRBV28 to TRBJ2-1, with 7 bases lining up with TRBD2. In germline, CDR1 is MDHEN, CDR2 SYDVKM. CDR3 length: 15 amino acids. J gave up 2 bases and V 5 bases, and 6 bases lay outside the gene matches. Here the CDR3 reads CASSTPGLPYNEQFF. The CDR3, as DNA: TGTGCCAGCAGTACACCGGGACTACCCTACAATGAGCAGTTCTTC.

The table lists this clonotype with many counts. The V and J genes are TRBV24-1 and TRBJ2-7; 7 nucleotides agree with TRBD1. V was pared by 3 bases and J by 5 bases, with 12 bases of the junction left unmatched. Germline lookup yields CDR1 KGHDR and CDR2 SFDVKD. CDR3 size: 16 residues. The CDR3 here is CATSDRNLRGGHEQYF. The CDR3 DNA reads TGTGCCACCAGTGATAGGAACCTTAGAGGGGGCCACGAGCAGTACTTC.

This clonotype was counted at least ten times. The chain joins TRBV19 to TRBJ1-6, with TRBD1 matching over 10 bases. Germline lookup yields CDR1 LNHDA and CDR2 SQIVND (reference sequence). Germline trimming cut 5 bases from V and 6 bases from J; bases unmatched to any gene: 4. The CDR3 extends over 15 amino acids. In DNA form, the CDR3 reads TGTGCCAGTAGTTCGCGACAGGGGGCTAATTCACCCCTCCACTTT. It is translated as CASSSRQGANSPLHF.